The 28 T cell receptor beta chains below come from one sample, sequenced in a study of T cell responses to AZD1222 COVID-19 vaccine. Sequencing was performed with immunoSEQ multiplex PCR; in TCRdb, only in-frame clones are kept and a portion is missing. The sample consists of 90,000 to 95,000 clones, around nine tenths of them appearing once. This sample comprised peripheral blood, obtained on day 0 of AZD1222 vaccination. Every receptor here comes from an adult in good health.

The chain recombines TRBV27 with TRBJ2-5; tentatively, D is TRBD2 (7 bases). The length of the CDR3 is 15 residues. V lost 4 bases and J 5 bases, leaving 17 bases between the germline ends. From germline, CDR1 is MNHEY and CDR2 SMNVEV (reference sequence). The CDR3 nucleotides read TGTGCCAGCAGTTACGGGACAACGGGGGGCGAGACCCAGTACTTC. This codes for CASSYGTTGGETQYF.

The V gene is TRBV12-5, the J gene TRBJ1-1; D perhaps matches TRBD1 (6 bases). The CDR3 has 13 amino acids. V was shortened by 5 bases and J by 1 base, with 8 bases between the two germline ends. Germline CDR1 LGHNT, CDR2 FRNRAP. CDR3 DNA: TGTGCTAGTGGTCTAGGGGGGAACACTGAAGCTTTCTTT. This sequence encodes CASGLGGNTEAFF.

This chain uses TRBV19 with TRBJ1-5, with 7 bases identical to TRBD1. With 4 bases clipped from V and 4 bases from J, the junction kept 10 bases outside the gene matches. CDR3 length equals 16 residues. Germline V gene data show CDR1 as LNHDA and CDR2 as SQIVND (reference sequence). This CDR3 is CASSTTPGTVNQPQHF. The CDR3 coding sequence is TGTGCCAGTAGTACGACTCCCGGGACAGTGAATCAGCCCCAGCATTTT.

For the CDR3, the DNA is TGTGCCAGCAGTCACAGGGGGCGCGGGAACACTGAAGCTTTCTTT. Translated, it gives CASSHRGRGNTEAFF. The J gene is TRBJ1-1, the V gene TRBV6-2 or TRBV6-3, with 9 bases that match TRBD1. This CDR3 has 15 amino acids. V was clipped by 5 bases and J by 1 base; unmatched bases: 5. Germline V gene data show CDR1 as MNHEY and CDR2 as SVGEGT.

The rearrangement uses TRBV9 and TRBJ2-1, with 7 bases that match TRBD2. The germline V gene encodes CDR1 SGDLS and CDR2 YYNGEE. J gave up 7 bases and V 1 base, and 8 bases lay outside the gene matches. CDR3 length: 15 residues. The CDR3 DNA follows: TGTGCCAGCAGCGTATCCAGCGGGGCAGCAAATGAGCAGTTCTTC. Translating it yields CASSVSSGAANEQFF.

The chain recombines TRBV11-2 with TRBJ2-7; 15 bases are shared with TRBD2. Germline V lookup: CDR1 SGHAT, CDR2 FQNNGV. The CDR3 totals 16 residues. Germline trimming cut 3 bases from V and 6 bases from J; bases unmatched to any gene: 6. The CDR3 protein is CASSLTRTSGGGEQYF. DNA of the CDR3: TGTGCCAGCAGCTTGACCCGGACTAGCGGGGGGGGCGAGCAGTACTTC.

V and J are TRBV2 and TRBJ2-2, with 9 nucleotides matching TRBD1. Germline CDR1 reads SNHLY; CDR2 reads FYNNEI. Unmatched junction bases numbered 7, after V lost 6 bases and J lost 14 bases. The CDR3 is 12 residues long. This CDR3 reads CASSEDRGRLFF. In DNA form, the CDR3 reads TGTGCCAGCAGCGAGGACAGGGGTCGTCTGTTTTTT.

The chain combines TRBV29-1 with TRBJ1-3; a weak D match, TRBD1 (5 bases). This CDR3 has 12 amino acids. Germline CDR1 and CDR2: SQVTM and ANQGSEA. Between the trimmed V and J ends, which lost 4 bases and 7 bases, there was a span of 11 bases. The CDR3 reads CSVGEGLNTIYF. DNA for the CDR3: TGCAGCGTTGGGGAGGGGCTGAACACCATATATTTT. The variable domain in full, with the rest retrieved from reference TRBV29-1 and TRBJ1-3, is SAVISQKPSRDICQRGTSLTIQCQVDSQVTMMFWYRQQPGQSLTLIATANQGSEATYESGFVIDKFPISRPNLTFSTLTVSNMSPEDSSIYLCSVGEGLNTIYFGEGSWLTVV.

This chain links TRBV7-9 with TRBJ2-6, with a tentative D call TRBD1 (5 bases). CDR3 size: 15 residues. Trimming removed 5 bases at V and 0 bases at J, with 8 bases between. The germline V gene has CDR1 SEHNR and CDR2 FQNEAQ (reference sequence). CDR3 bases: TGTGCCAGCAGCGCAGGGATCTCTGGGGCCAACGTCCTGACTTTC. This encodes CASSAGISGANVLTF. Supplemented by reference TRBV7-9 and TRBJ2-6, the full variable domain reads DTGVSQNPRHKITKRGQNVTFRCDPISEHNRLYWYRQTLGQGPEFLTYFQNEAQLEKSRLLSDRFSAERPKGSFSTLEIQRTEQGDSAMYLCASSAGISGANVLTFGAGSRLTVL.

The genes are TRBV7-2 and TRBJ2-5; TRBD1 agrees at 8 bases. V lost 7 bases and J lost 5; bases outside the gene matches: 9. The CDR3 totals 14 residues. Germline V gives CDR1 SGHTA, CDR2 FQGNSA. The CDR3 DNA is TGTGCCAGCACTCACAGGGGGAGAAGGGAGACCCAGTACTTC. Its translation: CASTHRGRRETQYF.

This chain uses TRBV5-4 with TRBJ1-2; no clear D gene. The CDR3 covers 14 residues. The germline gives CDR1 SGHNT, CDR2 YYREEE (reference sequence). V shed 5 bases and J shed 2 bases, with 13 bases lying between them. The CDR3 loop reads CASSWATENYGYTF. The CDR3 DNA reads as TGTGCCAGCAGTTGGGCGACCGAAAACTATGGCTACACCTTC. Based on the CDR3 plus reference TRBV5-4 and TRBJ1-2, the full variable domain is ETGVTQSPTHLIKTRGQQVTLRCSSQSGHNTVSWYQQALGQGPQFIFQYYREEENGRGNFPPRFSGLQFPNYSSELNVNALELDDSALYLCASSWATENYGYTFGSGTRLTVV.

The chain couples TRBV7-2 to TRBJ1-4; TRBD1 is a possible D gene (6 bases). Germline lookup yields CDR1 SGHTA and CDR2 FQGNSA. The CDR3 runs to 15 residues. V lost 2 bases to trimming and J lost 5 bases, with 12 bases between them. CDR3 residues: CASSLLGQVNEKLFF. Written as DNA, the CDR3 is TGTGCCAGCAGCTTACTGGGACAAGTAAATGAAAAACTGTTTTTT. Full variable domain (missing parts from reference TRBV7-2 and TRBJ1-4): GAGVSQSPSNKVTEKGKDVELRCDPISGHTALYWYRQSLGQGLEFLIYFQGNSAPDKSGLPSDRFSAERTGGSVSTLTIQRTQQEDSAVYLCASSLLGQVNEKLFFGSGTQLSVL.

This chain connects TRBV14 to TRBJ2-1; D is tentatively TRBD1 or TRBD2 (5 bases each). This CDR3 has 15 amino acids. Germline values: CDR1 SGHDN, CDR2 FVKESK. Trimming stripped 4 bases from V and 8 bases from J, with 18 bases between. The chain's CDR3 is CASSPGTGRGYEQFF. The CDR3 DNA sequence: TGTGCCAGCAGCCCCGGGACCGGGCGAGGGTATGAGCAGTTCTTC.

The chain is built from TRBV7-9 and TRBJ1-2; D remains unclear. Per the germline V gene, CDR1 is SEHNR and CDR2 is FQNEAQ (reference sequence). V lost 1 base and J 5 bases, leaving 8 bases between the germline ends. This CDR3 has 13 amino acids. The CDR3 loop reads CASSLGRGYGYTF. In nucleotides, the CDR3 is TGTGCCAGCAGCTTAGGACGAGGGTATGGCTACACCTTC.

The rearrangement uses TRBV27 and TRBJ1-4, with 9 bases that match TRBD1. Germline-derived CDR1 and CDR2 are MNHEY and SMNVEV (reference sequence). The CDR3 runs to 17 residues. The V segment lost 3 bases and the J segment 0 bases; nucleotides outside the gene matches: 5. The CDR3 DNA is TGTGCCAGCAGTTTGTCGGGACAGGGACCAACTAATGAAAAACTGTTTTTT. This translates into CASSLSGQGPTNEKLFF.

CDR3 in amino acids: CASSWGYGYTF. As DNA, the CDR3 is TGTGCCAGCAGTTGGGGCTATGGCTACACCTTC. The V gene is TRBV28, the J gene TRBJ1-2, with D uncertain. The germline V and J ends were trimmed by 4 bases and 4 bases, with 4 bases remaining between them. The CDR3 is 11 residues long. From germline, CDR1 is MDHEN and CDR2 SYDVKM.

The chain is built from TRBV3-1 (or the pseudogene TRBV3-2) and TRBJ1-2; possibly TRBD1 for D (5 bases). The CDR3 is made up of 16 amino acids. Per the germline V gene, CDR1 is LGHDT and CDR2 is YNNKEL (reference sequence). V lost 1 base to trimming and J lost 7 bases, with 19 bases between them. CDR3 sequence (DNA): TGTGCCAGCAGCCAAGGTAGGAGGCTAGGGGTCGCTGGCTACACCTTC. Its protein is CASSQGRRLGVAGYTF.

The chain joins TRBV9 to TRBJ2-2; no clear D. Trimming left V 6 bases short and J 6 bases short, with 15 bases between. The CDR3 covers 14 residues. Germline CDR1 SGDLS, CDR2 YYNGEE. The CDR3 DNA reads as TGTGCCAGCACCCCGTCGCCCTCCCCCGGGGAGCTGTTTTTT. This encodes CASTPSPSPGELFF.

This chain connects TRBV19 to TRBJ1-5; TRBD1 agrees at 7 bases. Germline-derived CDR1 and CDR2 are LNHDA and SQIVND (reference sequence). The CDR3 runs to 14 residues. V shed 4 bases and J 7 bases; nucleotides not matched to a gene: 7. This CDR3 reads CASSTTGTEQPQHF. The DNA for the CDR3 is TGTGCCAGTAGTACAACCGGGACAGAGCAGCCCCAGCATTTT.

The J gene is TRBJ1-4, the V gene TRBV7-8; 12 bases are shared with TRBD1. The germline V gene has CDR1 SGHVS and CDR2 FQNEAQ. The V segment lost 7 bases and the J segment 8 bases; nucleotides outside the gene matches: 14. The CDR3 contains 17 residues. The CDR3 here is CASTRGQGAVDWEKLFF. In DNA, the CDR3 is TGTGCCAGCACGAGGGGACAGGGGGCTGTAGATTGGGAAAAACTGTTTTTT.

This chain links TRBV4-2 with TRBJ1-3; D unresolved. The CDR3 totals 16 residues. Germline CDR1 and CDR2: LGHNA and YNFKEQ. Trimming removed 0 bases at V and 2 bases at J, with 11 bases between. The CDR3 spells CASSQDLGRTGNTIYF. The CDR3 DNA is TGTGCCAGCAGCCAAGATTTAGGGAGGACTGGAAACACCATATATTTT.

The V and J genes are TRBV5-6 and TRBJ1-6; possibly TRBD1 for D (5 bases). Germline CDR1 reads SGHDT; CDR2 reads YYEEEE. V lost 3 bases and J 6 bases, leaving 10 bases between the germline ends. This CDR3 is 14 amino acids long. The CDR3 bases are TGTGCCAGCAGCTGGGGGGACCGTAATTCACCCCTCCACTTT. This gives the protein CASSWGDRNSPLHF.

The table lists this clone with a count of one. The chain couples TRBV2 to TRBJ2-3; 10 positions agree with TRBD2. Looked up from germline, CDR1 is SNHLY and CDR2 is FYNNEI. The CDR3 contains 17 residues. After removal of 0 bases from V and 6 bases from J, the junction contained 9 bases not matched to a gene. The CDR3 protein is CASSEAIGLAAEDTQYF. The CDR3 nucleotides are TGTGCCAGCAGTGAAGCCATCGGACTAGCGGCCGAGGATACGCAGTATTTT.

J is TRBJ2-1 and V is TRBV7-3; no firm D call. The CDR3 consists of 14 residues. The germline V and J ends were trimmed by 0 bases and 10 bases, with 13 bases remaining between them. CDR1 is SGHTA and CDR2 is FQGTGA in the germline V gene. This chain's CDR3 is CASSLTRQVGEQFF. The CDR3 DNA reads TGTGCCAGCAGCTTAACTCGGCAGGTTGGGGAGCAGTTCTTC.

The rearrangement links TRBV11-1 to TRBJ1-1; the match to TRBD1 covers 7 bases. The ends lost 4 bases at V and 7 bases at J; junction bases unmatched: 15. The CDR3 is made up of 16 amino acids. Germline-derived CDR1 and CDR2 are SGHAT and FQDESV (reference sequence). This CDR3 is CASSWTGGNNRGEAFF. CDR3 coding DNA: TGTGCCAGCAGCTGGACGGGGGGAAATAACAGGGGTGAAGCTTTCTTT.

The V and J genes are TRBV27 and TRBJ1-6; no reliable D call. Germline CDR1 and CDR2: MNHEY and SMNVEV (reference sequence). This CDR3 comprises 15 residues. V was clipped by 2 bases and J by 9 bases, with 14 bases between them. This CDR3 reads CASSLTRLLGSPLHF. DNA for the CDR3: TGTGCCAGCAGTTTAACTAGGCTGCTTGGTTCACCCCTCCACTTT.

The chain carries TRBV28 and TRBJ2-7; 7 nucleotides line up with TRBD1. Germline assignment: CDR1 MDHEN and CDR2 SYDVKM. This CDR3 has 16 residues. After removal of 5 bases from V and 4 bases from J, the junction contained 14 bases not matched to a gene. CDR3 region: CASSPTGEYPPYEQYF. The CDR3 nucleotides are TGTGCCAGCAGTCCTACAGGGGAGTACCCCCCATACGAGCAGTACTTC.

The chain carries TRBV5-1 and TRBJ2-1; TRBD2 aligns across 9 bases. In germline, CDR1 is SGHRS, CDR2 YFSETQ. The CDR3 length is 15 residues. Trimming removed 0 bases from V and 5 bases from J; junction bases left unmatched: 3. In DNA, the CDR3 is TGCGCCAGCAGCTTGGTTGCGGGGGGGAACAATGAGCAGTTCTTC. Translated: CASSLVAGGNNEQFF.